The 21 T cell receptor beta chains presented below share a single source sample, sequenced in a study of blood T cell repertoires in COVID-19. Only in-frame clones appear in the TCRdb table, and some are missing; sequencing was by immunoSEQ multiplex PCR. The table includes around 130,000 clones, 82% detected once. Sequenced: peripheral blood. These receptors all stem from a woman aged 70-85 years with acute or convalescent COVID-19.

The rearrangement uses TRBV6-5 and TRBJ1-1; no definite D call. This CDR3 comprises 15 residues. The V end was cut by 0 bases, the J end by 0 bases, with 8 bases between. Germline-derived CDR1 and CDR2 are MNHEY and SVGAGI. As DNA, the CDR3 is TGTGCCAGCAGTTACTCGTGGCCCATGAACACTGAAGCTTTCTTT. It translates to CASSYSWPMNTEAFF.

CDR3 in amino acids: CASSSDRGFYSPLHF. The CDR3 region has the DNA TGTGCCAGCAGCTCGGACAGGGGCTTTTATTCACCCCTCCACTTT. The chain recombines TRBV11-2 with TRBJ1-6, with TRBD1 matching over 9 bases. Germline assignment: CDR1 SGHAT and CDR2 FQNNGV. V was clipped by 4 bases and J by 8 bases; unmatched bases: 6. CDR3 length: 15 residues. Variable domain in full (rest from reference TRBV11-2 and TRBJ1-6): EAGVAQSPRYKIIEKRQSVAFWCNPISGHATLYWYQQILGQGPKLLIQFQNNGVVDDSQLPKDRFSAERLKGVDSTLKIQPAKLEDSAVYLCASSSDRGFYSPLHFGNGTRLTVT.

This clone was counted a few times. The chain has TRBV30 and TRBJ1-4, with 9 nucleotides matching TRBD1. The trim removed 1 base at V and 0 bases at J, leaving 15 bases unmatched. The CDR3 loop spans 20 amino acids. Germline V gene lookup returns CDR1 GTSNPN and CDR2 SVGIG (reference sequence). The CDR3: CAWSGVSSTGGFATNEKLFF. The CDR3 bases are TGTGCCTGGAGTGGGGTCTCCTCAACAGGGGGCTTTGCAACTAATGAAAAACTGTTTTTT.

In its sample, this clone was seen a few times. The chain couples TRBV24-1 to TRBJ1-2, with a possible D match to TRBD1 (5 bases). V was pared by 4 bases and J by 8 bases, with 10 bases between. CDR1 KGHDR and CDR2 SFDVKD come from the germline V gene. The CDR3 contains 12 residues. CDR3 region: CATSDPDTGYTF. DNA of the CDR3: TGTGCCACCAGTGACCCGGACACGGGCTACACCTTC.

About this clone: It is unclear where the CDR3 begins or ends on the DNA, so no DNA is shown, and the CDR3 is as TCRdb lists it. The chain joins TRBV6-5 to TRBJ1-2. Inclusive of both ends, the CDR3 amounts to 14 amino acids. Germline CDR1 MNHEY, CDR2 SVGAGI. The CDR3 region is CASSTSGENYGYTF.

This clone was detected a few times. The J gene is TRBJ1-6, the V gene TRBV6-5; possibly TRBD1 for D (5 bases). CDR1 and CDR2 from the germline V gene are MNHEY and SVGAGI. V was trimmed by 5 bases and J by 13 bases, leaving 9 bases between them. The CDR3 sequence is 11 residues long. CDR3 loop: CASSPGGPLHF. The CDR3 DNA reads as TGTGCCAGCAGTCCCGGGGGTCCCCTCCACTTT.

The chain couples TRBV5-6 to TRBJ1-2, with no clear D. V lost 0 bases and J 4 bases, leaving 10 bases between the germline ends. Per the germline V gene, CDR1 is SGHDT and CDR2 is YYEEEE. The CDR3 covers 14 residues. CDR3 in amino acids: CASSLATEIYGYTF. DNA for the CDR3: TGTGCCAGCAGCTTGGCTACAGAAATCTATGGCTACACCTTC.

As to this clone: The sample has other DNA sequences that encode this CDR3 too. This chain uses TRBV19 with TRBJ1-1; TRBD1 might be the D (5 bases). V was trimmed by 4 bases and J by 0 bases, leaving 15 bases between them. The CDR3 has 16 residues. CDR1 is LNHDA and CDR2 is SQIVND in the germline V gene (reference sequence). CDR3 nucleotides: TGTGCCAGTAGTAGTATCCTACAGGTCCTGAACACTGAAGCTTTCTTT. It translates to CASSSILQVLNTEAFF.

V and J are TRBV3-1 (or the pseudogene TRBV3-2) and TRBJ2-1, with D perhaps matching TRBD2 (6 bases). This CDR3 has 14 amino acids. Deletions cut 2 bases from V and 2 bases from J, with 7 bases between. Germline values: CDR1 LGHDT, CDR2 YNNKEL (reference sequence). The CDR3 region has the DNA TGTGCCAGCAGCCAACGCGGGGCCTACAATGAGCAGTTCTTC. Residues: CASSQRGAYNEQFF.

This clone was observed a handful of times. The J gene is TRBJ1-1, the V gene TRBV6-5; D unclear. CDR3 length equals 16 residues. Germline values: CDR1 MNHEY, CDR2 SVGAGI. Trimming pared 0 bases from V and 3 bases from J, leaving 14 bases between. The CDR3 DNA reads as TGTGCCAGCAGTTACTCACTTTTGAAAGAGGACACTGAAGCTTTCTTT. Translation: CASSYSLLKEDTEAFF.

This clone was recorded a few times. This chain joins TRBV6-2 or TRBV6-3 and TRBJ2-1, with D maybe TRBD1 (6 bases). The CDR3 is 15 residues long. Trimming removed 5 bases at V and 1 base at J, with 12 bases between. Per the germline V gene, CDR1 is MNHEY and CDR2 is SVGEGT. In DNA, the CDR3 is TGTGCCAGCAGTACCCTACAGGGATCCTACAATGAGCAGTTCTTC. It encodes CASSTLQGSYNEQFF.

This clone appeared once. The chain has TRBV5-1 and TRBJ1-2, with D possibly TRBD1 on 6 matching bases. The germline V gene encodes CDR1 SGHRS and CDR2 YFSETQ. The V and J ends lost 0 bases and 2 bases respectively, with 17 bases between them. The CDR3 runs to 17 residues. The CDR3 is CASSLDPIGGQNYGYTF. The CDR3 nucleotides read TGCGCCAGCAGCTTGGACCCAATCGGGGGGCAGAACTATGGCTACACCTTC.

The rearrangement joins TRBV5-4 to TRBJ2-5, with TRBD1 matching 7 bases. V gave up 4 bases and J gave up 2 bases; unmatched junction bases: 8. The CDR3 is 15 amino acids. Looked up from germline, CDR1 is SGHNT and CDR2 is YYREEE (reference sequence). CDR3 in amino acids: CASSPTGQFQETQYF. CDR3 sequence (DNA): TGTGCCAGCAGCCCAACGGGACAGTTTCAAGAGACCCAGTACTTC.

The gene calls are TRBV18 and TRBJ2-2; tentative D call: TRBD1 (6 bases). V lost 2 bases, J lost 4 bases, and 14 bases lay in between. This CDR3 is built from 16 residues. Germline V gene sequence: CDR1 KGHSH, CDR2 LQKENI. CDR3 amino acids: CASSPFTGMGTGELFF. Written as DNA, the CDR3 is TGTGCCAGCTCACCATTTACAGGGATGGGCACCGGGGAGCTGTTTTTT. Based on the CDR3 plus reference TRBV18 and TRBJ2-2, the full variable domain is NAGVMQNPRHLVRRRGQEARLRCSPMKGHSHVYWYRQLPEEGLKFMVYLQKENIIDESGMPKERFSAEFPKEGPSILRIQQVVRGDSAAYFCASSPFTGMGTGELFFGEGSRLTVL.

This rearrangement joins TRBV10-3 to TRBJ2-3, with D perhaps TRBD1 (6 bases). CDR3 length: 15 amino acids. CDR1 is ENHRY, CDR2 SYGVKD, per germline. V lost 5 bases, J lost 6 bases, and 18 bases lay in between. CDR3 protein: CAISKTGQGTDTQYF. DNA for the CDR3: TGTGCCATCAGTAAGACAGGCCAAGGAACCGATACGCAGTATTTT.

The rearrangement links TRBV18 to TRBJ2-2; D is undetermined. This CDR3 comprises 14 residues. CDR1 and CDR2 from the germline V gene are KGHSH and LQKENI. V dropped 2 bases and J dropped 1 base, with 5 bases sitting between them. The CDR3 is CASSPTQNTGELFF. CDR3 sequence (DNA): TGTGCCAGCTCACCAACTCAGAACACCGGGGAGCTGTTTTTT.

The CDR3 is CATIYLNRKPTLHF. CDR3 DNA sequence: TGTGCCACCATTTATCTTAACAGAAAACCCACCCTCCACTTT. The chain joins TRBV24-1 to TRBJ1-6, with no clear D. Trimming left V 8 bases short and J 14 bases short, with 21 bases between. CDR1 and CDR2 (germline): KGHDR, SFDVKD. The CDR3 consists of 14 residues.

The V gene is TRBV19, the J gene TRBJ1-2; tentatively, D is TRBD1 (5 bases). Trimming took 7 bases from V and 4 from J, leaving 16 bases between them. CDR1 and CDR2 from the germline V gene are LNHDA and SQIVND (reference sequence). This CDR3 comprises 14 residues. CDR3 bases: TGTGCCAGTATCCCTCCGGGACTGCCCTATGGCTACACCTTC. The encoded protein is CASIPPGLPYGYTF.

The rearrangement uses TRBV4-1 and TRBJ2-5; 10 nucleotides line up with TRBD2. This CDR3 contains 15 residues. Unmatched junction bases numbered 10, after V lost 7 bases and J lost 5 bases. Germline V gene data show CDR1 as MGHRA and CDR2 as YSYEKL. In DNA, the CDR3 is TGCGCCAGCACCGAAAGCGGGGGGGCCTTGGAGACCCAGTACTTC. Its translation is CASTESGGALETQYF.

This chain joins TRBV5-1 and TRBJ2-5, with D possibly matching TRBD1 (6 bases). The ends were cut back, 4 bases at V and 2 bases at J, with 18 bases in the middle. This CDR3 spans 16 amino acids. Germline-derived CDR1 and CDR2 are SGHRS and YFSETQ. The CDR3 nucleotides are TGCGCCAGCAGCGGGACACAGGGTTTGGGGCAAGAGACCCAGTACTTC. This codes for CASSGTQGLGQETQYF.

The chain recombines TRBV4-1 with TRBJ2-1; 12 bases are a match to TRBD2. V dropped 0 bases and J dropped 6; count of bases not matched to a gene: 9. This CDR3 spans 18 amino acids. Germline V gene lookup returns CDR1 MGHRA and CDR2 YSYEKL. Written as DNA, the CDR3 is TGCGCCAGCAGCCAAGAAGCTAGCGGGGGGGCAGGAGTCAATGAGCAGTTCTTC. Its protein is CASSQEASGGAGVNEQFF.